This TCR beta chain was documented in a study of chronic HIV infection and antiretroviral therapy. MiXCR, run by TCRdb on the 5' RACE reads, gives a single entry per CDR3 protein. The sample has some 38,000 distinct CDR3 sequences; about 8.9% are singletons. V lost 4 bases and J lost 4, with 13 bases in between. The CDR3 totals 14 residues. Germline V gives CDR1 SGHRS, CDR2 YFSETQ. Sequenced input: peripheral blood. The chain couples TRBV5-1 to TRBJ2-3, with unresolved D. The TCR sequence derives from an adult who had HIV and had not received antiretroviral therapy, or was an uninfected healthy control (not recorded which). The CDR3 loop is CASSDSAPADTQYF. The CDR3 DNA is TGCGCCAGCAGCGATTCGGCCCCGGCAGATACGCAGTATTTT.